This TCR beta chain was recovered during a study of somatic mutations in cytotoxic T cells in rheumatoid arthritis. Points from the study as a whole: Rheumatoid arthritis patients showed CD8+ clonality increasing with age, unlike healthy controls.

A remark on this clone: Its antigen is currently unknown.

The data were produced by immunoSEQ multiplex PCR, yet TCRdb's version contains in-frame clones alone and is incomplete. In the table there are around 14,000 clones, about 93% of which are singletons. This CDR3 contains 15 residues. CDR1 is LNHDA and CDR2 is SQIVND in the germline V gene (reference sequence). J was trimmed by 9 bases and V by 6 bases; bases with no gene match: 14. The sequence was collected from a man between 65 and 85 years old with rheumatoid arthritis. Sequencing was performed on CD4+ T cells sorted from blood. The chain combines TRBV19 with TRBJ2-4, with 7 bases lining up with TRBD2. Here the CDR3 DNA reads TGTGCCAGTAGCCCCCGTAGGCTAGCGGCCGCCATTCAGTACTTC. Amino acids: CASSPRRLAAAIQYF.